The 8 T cell receptor beta chains in this list originate from one sample, sequenced in a study of blood T cell repertoires in COVID-19. Profiled with immunoSEQ multiplex PCR; TCRdb holds only in-frame clones, not every one. Among about 120,000 clones listed, 86% were seen once. Sequencing input: peripheral blood. The receptors originated from a man aged 35-49 years with acute or convalescent COVID-19.

This clone was seen a handful of times. The CDR3 region is CASSTGQGAFNYGYTF. The CDR3 DNA reads as TGTGCCAGCTCAACTGGACAGGGGGCCTTTAACTATGGCTACACCTTC. The rearrangement joins TRBV18 to TRBJ1-2, with TRBD1 matching over 11 bases. V lost 5 bases to trimming and J lost 1 base; unmatched junction nucleotides: 6. CDR1 and CDR2 (germline): KGHSH, LQKENI. The CDR3 has 16 residues.

This clone was observed a few times. The genes are TRBV6-5 and TRBJ1-5; 7 nucleotides align to TRBD1. Germline assignment: CDR1 MNHEY and CDR2 SVGAGI. The CDR3 sequence is 13 residues long. The ends lost 5 bases at V and 5 bases at J; junction bases unmatched: 3. The CDR3 protein is CASSPQGYQPQHF. The CDR3 nucleotides are TGTGCCAGCAGTCCACAGGGGTATCAGCCCCAGCATTTT.

This clone was found a few times. CDR3 nucleotide sequence: TGTGCCAGCAGCTCGACAGGAACCTACGAGCAGTACTTC. Translation: CASSSTGTYEQYF. J is TRBJ2-7 and V is TRBV7-2, with D possibly TRBD1 on 6 matching bases. This CDR3 has 13 residues. Trimming left V 4 bases short and J 2 bases short, with 9 bases between. Germline V CDR1 and CDR2: SGHTA, FQGNSA.

This clone was detected only a few times. This sample includes further DNA sequences coding for the same CDR3. The genes are TRBV19 and TRBJ1-2; D is unresolved. With 6 bases removed from V and 0 bases from J, the gap between germline ends came to 8 bases. Germline V lookup: CDR1 LNHDA, CDR2 SQIVND (reference sequence). The CDR3 runs 13 residues. This CDR3 reads CASSAGANYGYTF. CDR3 coding DNA: TGTGCCAGTAGCGCCGGAGCTAACTATGGCTACACCTTC.

J is TRBJ2-1 and V is TRBV10-3; 8 nucleotides line up with TRBD2. This CDR3 has 17 residues. Per the germline V gene, CDR1 is ENHRY and CDR2 is SYGVKD. Trimming cost V 9 bases and J 4 bases; bases outside gene matches: 17. Here the CDR3 DNA reads TGTGCCATTTCCGATCAGAGCGGGAGCGGGAATTACAATGAGCAGTTCTTC. It is translated as CAISDQSGSGNYNEQFF.

The CDR3 loop is CASRPLHLPGGQFF. CDR3 in DNA: TGTGCCAGCAGACCCCTACATCTCCCGGGGGGGCAGTTCTTC. The rearrangement links TRBV6-5 to TRBJ2-1; TRBD2 matches 7 bases. The CDR3 is made up of 14 amino acids. V was pared by 6 bases and J by 12 bases, with 14 bases of the junction left unmatched. The V gene's germline CDR1 is MNHEY and CDR2 SVGAGI.

The chain recombines TRBV7-3 with TRBJ2-2, with a weak D call TRBD1 (5 bases). The CDR3 is 13 residues long. Per germline, CDR1 SGHTA and CDR2 FQGTGA. Trimming took off 4 bases at V and 6 bases at J, with 9 bases between the two ends. The CDR3 region is CASSSTGPGELFF. CDR3 nucleotide sequence: TGTGCCAGCAGCTCCACAGGTCCCGGGGAGCTGTTTTTT. Filled out from reference TRBV7-3 and TRBJ2-2, the complete variable domain reads GAGVSQTPSNKVTEKGKYVELRCDPISGHTALYWYRQSLGQGPEFLIYFQGTGAADDSGLPNDRFFAVRPEGSVSTLKIQRTERGDSAVYLCASSSTGPGELFFGEGSRLTVL.

J is TRBJ1-6 and V is TRBV4-3, with D possibly being TRBD1 (6 bases). Germline V gives CDR1 LGHNA, CDR2 YSLEER. This CDR3 comprises 19 residues. V gave up 0 bases and J gave up 6 bases, with 21 bases separating them. The CDR3 sequence: CASSQDHFTAGATNSPLHF. CDR3 bases: TGCGCCAGCAGCCAAGATCATTTCACCGCAGGGGCTACTAATTCACCCCTCCACTTT.